This TCR beta chain emerged from a study of blood T cell repertoires in COVID-19 (dated by TCRdb to the early 2020s). Study-wide context: Collaborator samples came from the United States, Italy and Spain and covered acute and convalescent phases of COVID-19. The material from the prospective study consisted of cDNA or gDNA derived from T cells, B-cell-depleted T cells, or PBMCs. Subjects who had been exposed to COVID-19, were actively infected with it, or had recovered from it provided the deeply sampled blood TCRbeta repertoires that made up the dataset. The repertoires were released in a freely available public database intended as a resource for research on the immune response to SARS-CoV-2. Samples were obtained from the ongoing ImmuneRACE study (first 160 participants) and from roughly 1,300 subjects provided by 6 global collaborators. A de-identified subject ID, COVID-19 status, age in years and sex were almost always included in the sample metadata. Where available, HLA class I and class II types were taken from metadata supplied by the sample provider and were not determined by assay-based typing.

Participants in the prospective study were aged about 18 to 95 years, lived in 20 to 30 United States geographic areas, and enrolled through a virtual design. Cohort assignment in the prospective study relied on participant-reported clinical history from a screening survey and a study questionnaire. In the prospective study, whole blood, serum and a nasopharyngeal or oropharyngeal swab were collected from each participant by mobile phlebotomists. Additional blood draws and questionnaires over an approximately two-month period could optionally be provided by prospective study participants. Before DNA extraction, prospective study blood samples were shipped either frozen or at room temperature. V is clipped by 1 base and J by 5 bases, and the sequence between their germline boundaries is 8 bases long. CDR1 and CDR2, looked up from the germline V gene, are MGHDK and SYGVNS. Including the terminal cysteine and phenylalanine, the CDR3 comprises 14 residues. Here the CDR3 DNA is all that survives: 42 bases in frame from base 1.

What the study reported, not specific to this receptor: The amount of clinical and demographic metadata varied by source and participant and was provided uncurated.

TCRbeta CDR3 regions were amplified from genomic DNA using the immunoSEQ Assay, a bias-controlled multiplex PCR. Per the source publication's procedure: The number of nucleated cells in each sample was estimated by amplification of reference gene primers within the assay. To quantify the absolute abundance of each unique TCRbeta CDR3 rearrangement, sequence reads were collapsed and filtered. Productive Simpson clonality was computed per sample as the square root of Simpson's diversity index over productive rearrangements. Not all clones reach the TCRdb copy of this immuneACCESS table, which keeps in-frame sequences only. Checked studies attribute under half of the gap to unresolved V genes and leave the rest unexplained. V and J calls plus clone size are reproduced from that table; the DNA served to infer D and trimming. The sample records some 170,000 clones, over 75% of which are singletons. Together, the top ten hold roughly 1.2% of the sample.

As regards this clone: No cognate antigen has been identified for it. Per-nucleotide qualities are absent, and no much larger clonotype sits a single base away.

The sample was PBMCs or T cells enriched from blood (not recorded which). The clonotype was recovered from a human donor with acute COVID-19. The donor label of this sample is uncertain. The rearrangement combines TRBV25-1 with TRBJ1-4; the D gene assignment is ambiguous. The CDR3 sequence is CASSESLNNEKLFF. The DNA sequence is as follows: TGTGCCAGCAGTGAATCACTGAACAATGAAAAACTGTTTTTT.